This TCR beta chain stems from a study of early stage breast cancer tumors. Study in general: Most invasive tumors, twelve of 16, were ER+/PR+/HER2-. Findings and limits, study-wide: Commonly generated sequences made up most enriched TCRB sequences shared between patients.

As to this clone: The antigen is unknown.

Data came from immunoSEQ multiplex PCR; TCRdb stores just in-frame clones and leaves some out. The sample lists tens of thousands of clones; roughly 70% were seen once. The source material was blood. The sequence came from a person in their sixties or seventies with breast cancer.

CDR3 loop: CASSLLQGLSNQPQHF. In DNA, the CDR3 is TGTGCCAGCAGTTTGCTGCAGGGACTGAGCAATCAGCCCCAGCATTTT. V gene TRBV28 combines with J gene TRBJ1-5; D may be TRBD1 (5 bases). The length of the CDR3 is 16 residues. V was clipped by 3 bases and J by 1 base, with 13 bases between them. From germline, CDR1 is MDHEN and CDR2 SYDVKM.